This T cell receptor beta chain appears in the sequencing data of a study of Graves' ophthalmopathy and Graves' hyperthyroidism. The CDR3 is 12 residues long. Trimming took off 4 bases at V and 5 bases at J, with 9 bases between the two ends. CDR1 ENHRY and CDR2 SYGVKD come from the germline V gene. Amplifying from RNA transcripts, the study obtained TCR beta CDR3 regions. RT-PCR in the first round used HTBI primers; a second-round multiplex PCR followed. One entry per CDR3 protein, called by TCRdb with MiXCR from the multiplex PCR reads. The sample yields some 360,000 distinct CDR3 sequences, 15% to 20% seen once. There are many counts of this clonotype.

This chain connects TRBV10-3 to TRBJ2-7; possible D gene TRBD2, 5 bases. The receptor comes from an adult woman with stable Graves' hyperthyroidism. The sample comprised peripheral blood. The CDR3 is CAISGKGDEQYF. Here the CDR3 DNA reads TGTGCCATCAGTGGCAAGGGAGACGAGCAGTACTTC.